The present T cell receptor beta chain was sequenced within a study of blood T cells in healthy people across ages. Study conclusions and caveats: Getting older went along with TCR beta diversity per million T cells dropping roughly linearly.

Combining a sample-barcoded 5' primer with a J-beta primer mix, a second PCR ran for about 7 to 11 cycles. Each cDNA molecule was tagged by a template-switch adaptor that had 12 random nucleotides. TCRdb re-analysed the 5' RACE reads in MiXCR, keeping a single row per CDR3 protein. This table has 750,000 to 950,000 distinct CDR3 sequences, 53% appearing once. The count of this clonotype is one. Its antigen is currently unknown. CDR3 length: 17 residues. J was trimmed by 2 bases and V by 7 bases; bases with no gene match: 13. Germline CDR1 reads LGHDT; CDR2 reads YNNKEL (reference sequence). Whenever a sample was processed, at least 6 million PBMCs were isolated.

The sample taken for sequencing was blood. The clonotype originates from an elderly man in good health. The chain combines TRBV3-1 with TRBJ1-2; TRBD1 aligns across 10 bases. CDR3 sequence (DNA): TGTGCCAGCAAACCGGGGGGGACAGGGGATCCCAACTATGGCTACACCTTC. Its protein is CASKPGGTGDPNYGYTF.